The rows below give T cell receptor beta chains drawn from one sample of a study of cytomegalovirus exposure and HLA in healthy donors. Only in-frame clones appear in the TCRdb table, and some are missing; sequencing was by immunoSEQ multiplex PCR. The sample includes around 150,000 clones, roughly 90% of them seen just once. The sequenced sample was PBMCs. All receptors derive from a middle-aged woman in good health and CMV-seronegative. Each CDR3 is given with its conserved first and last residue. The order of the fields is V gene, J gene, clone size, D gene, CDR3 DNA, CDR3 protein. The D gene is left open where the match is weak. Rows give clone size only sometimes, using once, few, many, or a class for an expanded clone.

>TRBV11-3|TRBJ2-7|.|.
TGTGCCAGCAGCTTAGACCCAACAGGAAAGCGCCAGCAGTACTTC
CASSLDPTGKRQQYF
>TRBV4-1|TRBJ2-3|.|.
TGCGCCAGCAAACAGGGCCTCGGCACAGATACGCAGTATTTT
CASKQGLGTDTQYF
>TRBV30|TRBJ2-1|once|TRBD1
TGTGCCTGGAGTTGGGACAGGGGCGACAATGAGCAGTTCTTC
CAWSWDRGDNEQFF
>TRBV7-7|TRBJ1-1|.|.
TGTGCTAGCAGCTTATCGTTCGGGAACACTGAAGCTTTCTTT
CASSLSFGNTEAFF
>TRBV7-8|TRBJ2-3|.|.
TGTGCCAGCAGTCTCTCACTAGATACGCAGTATTTT
CASSLSLDTQYF
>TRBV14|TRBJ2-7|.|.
TGTGCCAGCAGCCATAATCACGAGCAGTACTTC
CASSHNHEQYF
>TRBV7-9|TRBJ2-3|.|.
TGTGCCAGCAGCTCCTCAGGGGATTTAGATACGCAGTATTTT
CASSSSGDLDTQYF
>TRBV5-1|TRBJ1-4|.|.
TGCGCCAGCAGCTATGCAGGGGCAACTAATGAAAAACTGTTTTTT
CASSYAGATNEKLFF
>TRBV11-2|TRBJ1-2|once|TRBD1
TGTGCCAGCAGCCCGGGGACAGGAGTCTATGGCTACACCTTC
CASSPGTGVYGYTF
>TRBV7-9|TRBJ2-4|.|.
TGTGCCAGCACCGGGGAGGACATTCAGTACTTC
CASTGEDIQYF
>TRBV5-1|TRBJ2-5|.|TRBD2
TGCGCCAGCAGCTTGGGGCTAGCGGGAGGAGAGACCCAGTACTTC
CASSLGLAGGETQYF
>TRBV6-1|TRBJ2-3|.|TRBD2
TGTGCCAGCAGTGTTAGCGGGAGGAAAGATACGCAGTATTTT
CASSVSGRKDTQYF
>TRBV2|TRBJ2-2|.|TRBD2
TGTGCCAGCCTACCCGGCGGGCTAGCGGGAAACACCGGGGAGCTGTTTTTT
CASLPGGLAGNTGELFF
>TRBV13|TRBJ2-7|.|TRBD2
TGTGCCAGCAGCTCGGGGGGGGCGGCCTACGAGCAGTACTTC
CASSSGGAAYEQYF
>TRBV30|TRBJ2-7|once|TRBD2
TGTGCCTGGAGTAGGGGGACTAGTTACTACGAGCAGTACTTC
CAWSRGTSYYEQYF
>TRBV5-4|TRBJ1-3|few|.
TGTGCCAGCAGCTTGGCAGGGGCCTCTGGAAACACCATATATTTT
CASSLAGASGNTIYF
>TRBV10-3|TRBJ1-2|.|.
TGTGCCATCGGTCAGGGCTATGGCTACACCTTC
CAIGQGYGYTF
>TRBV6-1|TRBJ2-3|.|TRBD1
TGTGCCAAGATCGAGGGGACAGGGGCGGCAGATACGCAGTATTTT
CAKIEGTGAADTQYF
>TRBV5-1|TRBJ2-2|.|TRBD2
TGCGCCAGCAGTTCCCTTAGCACTAGCGATGCGGACACCGGGGAGCTGTTTTTT
CASSSLSTSDADTGELFF
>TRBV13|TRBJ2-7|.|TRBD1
TGTGCCAGCAGCTTAGGTGCCGGGACAGGGGACCACGAGCAGTACTTC
CASSLGAGTGDHEQYF
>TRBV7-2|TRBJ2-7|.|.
TGTGCCAGCAGCTTAGGCTATCCTACAGGGCCCTACGAGCAGTACTTC
CASSLGYPTGPYEQYF
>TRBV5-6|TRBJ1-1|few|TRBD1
TGTGCCAGCAGCCCAACACGGACAGGGTGGATTGAAGCTTTCTTT
CASSPTRTGWIEAFF
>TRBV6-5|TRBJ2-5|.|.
TGTGCCAGCAAAAGACAGATCCGAGCAGAGACCCAGTACTTC
CASKRQIRAETQYF
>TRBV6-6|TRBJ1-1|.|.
TGTGCCAGCAGTTACAACGGGGGGAACACTGAAGCTTTCTTT
CASSYNGGNTEAFF
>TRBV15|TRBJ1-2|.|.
TGTGCCACCAGCAGAGACAGGAACTATGGCTACACCTTC
CATSRDRNYGYTF
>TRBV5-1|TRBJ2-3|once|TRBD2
TGCGCCAGCGGCTTGGCTCTAGCGGGAGCAGATACGCAGTATTTT
CASGLALAGADTQYF
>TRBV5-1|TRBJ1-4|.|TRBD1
TGCGCCAGCAGCTTGGCGGGACAGACAACTAATGAAAAACTGTTTTTT
CASSLAGQTTNEKLFF
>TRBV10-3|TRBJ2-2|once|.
TGTGCCATCAGTAGCATAGGGAGTCAGAATACCGGGGAGCTGTTTTTT
CAISSIGSQNTGELFF
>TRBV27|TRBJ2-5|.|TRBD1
TGTGCCAGCAGAAACCATGACCGGGACAGGGGTGAGACCCAGTACTTC
CASRNHDRDRGETQYF
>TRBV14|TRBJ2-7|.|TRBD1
TGTGCCAGCAGCCAAAGGGACAGGCCCACCTACGAGCAGTACTTC
CASSQRDRPTYEQYF
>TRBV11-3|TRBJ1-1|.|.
TGTGCCAGCAGCCGGGTACAGGGCTTGATGAACACTGAAGCTTTCTTT
CASSRVQGLMNTEAFF
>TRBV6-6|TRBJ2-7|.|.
TGTGCCAGCAGCACACCGGACTACTACGAGCAGTACTTC
CASSTPDYYEQYF
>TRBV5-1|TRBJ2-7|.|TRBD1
TGCGCCAGCAGCTTGACGGGACAGTTCGACGAGCAGTACTTC
CASSLTGQFDEQYF
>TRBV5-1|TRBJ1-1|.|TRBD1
TGCGCCAGCAGCCCCGGGACAGCCCCCTCGAACACTGAAGCTTTCTTT
CASSPGTAPSNTEAFF
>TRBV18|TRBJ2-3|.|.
TGTGCCAGCTCACCACTGGACTCCGCGGATACGCAGTATTTT
CASSPLDSADTQYF
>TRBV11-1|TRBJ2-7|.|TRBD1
TGTGCCAGCAGCTTAGAGGGACAGACGCTCTACGAGCAGTACTTC
CASSLEGQTLYEQYF
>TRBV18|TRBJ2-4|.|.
TGTGCCAGCTCAGAAAACCGGGACACTGAAAGCTTC
CASSENRDTESF
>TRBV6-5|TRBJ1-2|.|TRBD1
TGTGCCAGCAGCCGTACAGGGGCCAACTATGGCTACACCTTC
CASSRTGANYGYTF
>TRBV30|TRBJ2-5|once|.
TGTGCCTGGACAGGGGTAAATACGGAGACCCAGTACTTC
CAWTGVNTETQYF
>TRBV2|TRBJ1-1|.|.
TGTGCCAGCAGGAAGAGTGAGATCGCTGCGGAGAACACTGAAGCTTTCTTT
CASRKSEIAAENTEAFF
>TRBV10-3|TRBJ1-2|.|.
TGTGCCATCAGTGAGACGACAAATCCCAACACCTTC
CAISETTNPNTF
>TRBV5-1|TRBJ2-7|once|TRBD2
TGCGCCAGCAGCTTGGATGGGACTAGTGCCTACGAGCAGTACTTC
CASSLDGTSAYEQYF
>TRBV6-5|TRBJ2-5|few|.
TGTGCCAGCAGTCCTCCAGGGTCCCTCCAAGAGACCCAGTACTTC
CASSPPGSLQETQYF
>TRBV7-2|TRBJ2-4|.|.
TGTGCCAGCAGCCCCTTCGGGCGGGTTCAGTACTTC
CASSPFGRVQYF
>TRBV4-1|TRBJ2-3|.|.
TGCGCCAGCAGCCAAGGCCCCAGACCTCAGGGTAGGATTCCCACAGATACGCAGTATTTT
CASSQGPRPQGRIPTDTQYF
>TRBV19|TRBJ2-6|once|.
TGTGCCAGTAAAGGGGGACGAGGGGATCCTGGGGCCAACGTCCTGACTTTC
CASKGGRGDPGANVLTF
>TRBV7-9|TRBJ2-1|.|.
TGTTCCAGCAGCCTTAGCGGTAGCTCCTACAATGAGCAGTTCTTC
CSSSLSGSSYNEQFF
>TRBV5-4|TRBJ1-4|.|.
TGTGCCAGCAGCTTGTCCGCCGGGGGGCAAGGTGAAAAACTGTTTTTT
CASSLSAGGQGEKLFF
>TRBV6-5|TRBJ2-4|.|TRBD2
TGTGCCAGCAGTTACTCGTACGGGAGCGGGGGAAACATTCAGTACTTC
CASSYSYGSGGNIQYF
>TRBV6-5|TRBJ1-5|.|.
TGTGCCAGCAGTTACTCGGTCGGTGGGGCGCCCCAGCATTTT
CASSYSVGGAPQHF
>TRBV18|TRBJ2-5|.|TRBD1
TGTGCCAGCTCACCCGACAGGGTAAGGGAAGAGACCCAGTACTTC
CASSPDRVREETQYF
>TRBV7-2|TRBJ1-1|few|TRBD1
TGTGCCAGCAGCCGGAGCAGGGGGAGGACTGAAGCTTTCTTT
CASSRSRGRTEAFF
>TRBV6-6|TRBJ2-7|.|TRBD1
TGTGCCAGCAGTTACGCACAGGGGGCATACGAGCAGTACTTC
CASSYAQGAYEQYF
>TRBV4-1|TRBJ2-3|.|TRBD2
TGCGCCAGCAGCCAAGATGAGCGGGAGAATTGGGATACGCAGTATTTT
CASSQDERENWDTQYF
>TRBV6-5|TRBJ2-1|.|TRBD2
TGTGCCAGCAGCACCCGACTAGCGGGAGGTCGTGAGCAGTTCTTC
CASSTRLAGGREQFF